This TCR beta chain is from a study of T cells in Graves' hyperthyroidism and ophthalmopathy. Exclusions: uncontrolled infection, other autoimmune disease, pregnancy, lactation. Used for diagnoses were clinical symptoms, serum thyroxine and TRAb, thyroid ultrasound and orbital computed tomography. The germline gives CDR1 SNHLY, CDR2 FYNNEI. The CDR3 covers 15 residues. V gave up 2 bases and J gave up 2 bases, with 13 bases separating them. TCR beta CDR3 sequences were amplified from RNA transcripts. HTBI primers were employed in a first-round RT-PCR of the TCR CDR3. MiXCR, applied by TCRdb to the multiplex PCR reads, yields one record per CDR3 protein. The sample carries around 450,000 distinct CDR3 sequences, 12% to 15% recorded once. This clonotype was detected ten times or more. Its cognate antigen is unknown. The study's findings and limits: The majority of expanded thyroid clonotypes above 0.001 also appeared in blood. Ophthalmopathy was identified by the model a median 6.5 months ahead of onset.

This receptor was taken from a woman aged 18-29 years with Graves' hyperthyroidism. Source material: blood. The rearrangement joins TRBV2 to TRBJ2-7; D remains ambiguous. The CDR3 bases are TGTGCCAGCAGTGAATTTTTGTCTGCTACCTACGAGCAGTACTTC. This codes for CASSEFLSATYEQYF.